Listed here are 25 T cell receptor beta chains from one sample, sequenced in a study of blood T cell repertoires in COVID-19. Here immunoSEQ multiplex PCR was the method, and the copy in TCRdb shows in-frame clones only, minus some. The sample lists approximately 250,000 clones; 86% were seen once. Material for sequencing was peripheral blood. These receptors came from a man aged 30 to 45 with active or convalescent COVID-19.

As DNA, the CDR3 is TGTGCCACCAGCAGAGATTTTGGTGCGGGGAGCCAACAAGAGACCCAGTACTTC. Translating gives CATSRDFGAGSQQETQYF. The V call is TRBV15, the J call TRBJ2-5, with a possible D match to TRBD2 (6 bases). The CDR3 covers 18 residues. With 0 bases removed from V and 2 bases from J, the gap between germline ends came to 19 bases. The V gene's germline CDR1 is LNHNV and CDR2 YYDKDF (reference sequence). Using reference TRBV15 and TRBJ2-5 for the parts outside the CDR3, the full variable domain is DAMVIQNPRYQVTQFGKPVTLSCSQTLNHNVMYWYQQKSSQAPKLLFHYYDKDFNNEADTPDNFQSRRPNTSFCFLDIRSPGLGDTAMYLCATSRDFGAGSQQETQYFGPGTRLLVL.

This rearrangement joins TRBV25-1 to TRBJ1-2; tentative D call: TRBD1 (6 bases). The germline V gene has CDR1 MGHDK and CDR2 SYGVNS. V was cut by 3 bases and J by 6 bases, with 17 bases left in between. The CDR3 totals 15 residues. The CDR3 DNA is TGTGCCAGCAGTGACCGGACGACAGGCTTCGATGGCTACACCTTC. It encodes CASSDRTTGFDGYTF.

This chain links TRBV7-8 with TRBJ2-5; TRBD2 aligns across 8 bases. The CDR3 is 17 residues long. CDR1 SGHVS and CDR2 FQNEAQ come from the germline V gene. Unmatched junction bases numbered 11, after V lost 5 bases and J lost 0 bases. CDR3 in DNA: TGTGCCAGCAGCCCCGGTAGGGTAGCGGGGTACCAAGAGACCCAGTACTTC. Protein sequence: CASSPGRVAGYQETQYF.

V is TRBV9 and J is TRBJ1-1; D might be TRBD1 (5 bases). The V and J ends lost 1 base and 8 bases respectively, with 15 bases between them. This CDR3 region has 14 residues. Germline V gene data show CDR1 as SGDLS and CDR2 as YYNGEE. The CDR3 here is CASSVLTAPREAFF. In nucleotides, the CDR3 is TGTGCCAGCAGCGTACTGACAGCCCCCAGAGAAGCTTTCTTT.

This rearrangement joins TRBV5-1 to TRBJ1-1, with 7 bases matching TRBD1. Germline trimming cut 0 bases from V and 5 bases from J; bases unmatched to any gene: 4. This CDR3 has 14 residues. Germline V gene sequence: CDR1 SGHRS, CDR2 YFSETQ. CDR3: CASSLEGALTEAFF. DNA for the CDR3: TGCGCCAGCAGCTTGGAGGGGGCCCTTACTGAAGCTTTCTTT.

The rearrangement uses TRBV13 and TRBJ2-3, with TRBD2 matching over 13 bases. Unmatched junction bases numbered 9, after V lost 6 bases and J lost 0 bases. The CDR3 is 18 residues long. Germline V CDR1 and CDR2: PRHDT, FYEKMQ (reference sequence). The CDR3 nucleotides read TGTGCCAGCAGGGCTTCACTAGCGGGGGGGCCTAGCACAGATACGCAGTATTTT. Its protein is CASRASLAGGPSTDTQYF.

V is TRBV7-9 and J is TRBJ1-2; a weak D match, TRBD1 (6 bases). Germline V gene lookup returns CDR1 SEHNR and CDR2 FQNEAQ (reference sequence). V was clipped by 4 bases and J by 6 bases, with 9 bases between them. The length of the CDR3 is 12 residues. The CDR3 nucleotides read TGTGCCAGCAGCTCAGGGGACCATGGCTACACCTTC. As protein: CASSSGDHGYTF.

This chain uses TRBV7-2 with TRBJ2-7, with TRBD1 identical over 9 bases. Germline trimming cut 5 bases from V and 4 bases from J; bases unmatched to any gene: 6. The germline CDR1 and CDR2 sequences are SGHTA and FQGNSA. The length of the CDR3 is 14 residues. The CDR3 DNA follows: TGTGCCAGCAGCCGGGACAGGGCTAGGTACGAGCAGTACTTC. This gives the protein CASSRDRARYEQYF.

This clone occurred once. V is TRBV30 and J is TRBJ1-4; D unresolved. Trimming pared 0 bases from V and 1 base from J, leaving 9 bases between. The length of the CDR3 is 15 residues. Looked up from germline, CDR1 is GTSNPN and CDR2 is SVGIG (reference sequence). The CDR3 here is CAWSVGVGTNEKLFF. The CDR3 nucleotides are TGTGCCTGGAGTGTGGGCGTAGGAACTAATGAAAAACTGTTTTTT.

V is TRBV25-1 and J is TRBJ2-4; a weak D match, TRBD2 (6 bases). Germline V gives CDR1 MGHDK, CDR2 SYGVNS. The germline V and J ends were trimmed by 3 bases and 2 bases, with 8 bases remaining between them. This CDR3 contains 14 residues. The CDR3 bases are TGTGCCAGCAGTGAGGGGGGAACCAAAAACATTCAGTACTTC. It specifies CASSEGGTKNIQYF.

This clone was recorded only once. This sequence joins TRBV29-1 and TRBJ1-2; 11 bases fit TRBD1. V gave up 3 bases and J gave up 6 bases; unmatched junction bases: 0. Germline CDR1 is SQVTM and CDR2 is ANQGSEA. CDR3 length: 12 amino acids. This chain's CDR3 is CSVEGQGDGYTF. DNA of the CDR3: TGCAGCGTTGAGGGACAGGGGGATGGCTACACCTTC.

The chain joins TRBV25-1 to TRBJ1-2, with D possibly being TRBD1 (6 bases). The length of the CDR3 is 13 residues. Germline V gene data show CDR1 as MGHDK and CDR2 as SYGVNS. Trimming removed 8 bases at V and 8 bases at J, with 18 bases between. CDR3 DNA: TGTGCCAGCTCCTGGGGGCTACAGGGCGGCTACACCTTC. It specifies CASSWGLQGGYTF.

This clone appeared a few times. The gene calls are TRBV2 and TRBJ1-1, with D maybe TRBD1 (6 bases). Trimming cost V 8 bases and J 4 bases, with 14 bases left between them. Germline loops: CDR1 SNHLY, CDR2 FYNNEI. CDR3 size: 13 residues. The CDR3 sequence: CASDQGLSTEAFF. CDR3 DNA sequence: TGTGCCAGCGACCAGGGGTTATCCACTGAAGCTTTCTTT.

The chain joins TRBV5-1 to TRBJ1-3, with D possibly matching TRBD1 (6 bases). V was shortened by 6 bases and J by 0 bases, with 13 bases between the two germline ends. In germline, CDR1 is SGHRS, CDR2 YFSETQ. CDR3 length: 15 amino acids. As DNA, the CDR3 is TGCGCCAGCAAGCCGACAGGAAACTCTGGAAACACCATATATTTT. Its protein is CASKPTGNSGNTIYF.

V usage is TRBV9 and J usage is TRBJ2-7; 7 nucleotides align to TRBD2. Germline CDR1 is SGDLS and CDR2 is YYNGEE. This CDR3 has 15 amino acids. Losses at the gene ends were 0 bases for V and 2 bases for J; bases not matched to a gene: 5. This CDR3 is CASSVGSSGAYEQYF. The CDR3 coding sequence is TGTGCCAGCAGCGTAGGGTCTAGCGGTGCCTACGAGCAGTACTTC.

The rearrangement links TRBV3-1 (or the pseudogene TRBV3-2) to TRBJ1-1; D not resolved. In germline, CDR1 is LGHDT, CDR2 YNNKEL (reference sequence). The V end was cut by 0 bases, the J end by 1 base, with 6 bases between. The CDR3 is made up of 14 amino acids. The CDR3 nucleotides read TGTGCCAGCAGCCAAGATCGGAGGAACACTGAAGCTTTCTTT. Residues: CASSQDRRNTEAFF.

As DNA, the CDR3 is TGTGCCAGCGCGGGACGGTGGAACACTGAAGCTTTCTTT. Translating gives CASAGRWNTEAFF. This chain links TRBV25-1 with TRBJ1-1; a possible D gene is TRBD1 (5 bases). Germline assignment: CDR1 MGHDK and CDR2 SYGVNS. CDR3 length: 13 amino acids. The V and J ends lost 8 bases and 1 base respectively, with 11 bases between them.

The chain has TRBV6-5 and TRBJ1-5; 9 bases agree with TRBD1. V was clipped by 8 bases and J by 6 bases; unmatched bases: 5. CDR3 length equals 13 residues. The germline CDR1 and CDR2 sequences are MNHEY and SVGAGI. For the CDR3, the DNA is TGTGCCAGCGGGGACAGGGCCGGTCAGCCCCAGCATTTT. This translates into CASGDRAGQPQHF.

The gene calls are TRBV9 and TRBJ2-7; D might be TRBD1 (6 bases). With 0 bases removed from V and 6 bases from J, the gap between germline ends came to 10 bases. Per germline, CDR1 SGDLS and CDR2 YYNGEE. The CDR3 has 13 residues. CDR3 loop: CASSVARGGEQYF. The CDR3, as DNA: TGTGCCAGCAGCGTAGCCAGGGGCGGCGAGCAGTACTTC.

J is TRBJ2-3 and V is TRBV11-3, with 8 positions matching TRBD1. CDR1 is SGHNT, CDR2 YENEEA, per germline. Unmatched junction bases numbered 5, after V lost 4 bases and J lost 5 bases. The CDR3 extends over 14 amino acids. The CDR3 is CASSSGGRGDTQYF. The CDR3 nucleotides are TGTGCCAGCAGCTCAGGGGGCAGAGGAGATACGCAGTATTTT.

V gene TRBV14 combines with J gene TRBJ1-6; TRBD1 aligns across 9 bases. J was trimmed by 9 bases and V by 2 bases; bases with no gene match: 2. From germline, CDR1 is SGHDN and CDR2 FVKESK. This CDR3 comprises 14 residues. The CDR3 spells CASSQTTGGSPLHF. The CDR3 DNA reads TGTGCCAGCAGCCAAACGACAGGGGGTTCACCCCTCCACTTT.

The chain employs TRBV4-2 and TRBJ1-1; TRBD1 matches at 8 bases. CDR1 and CDR2 from the germline V gene are LGHNA and YNFKEQ. V lost 4 bases, J lost 6 bases, and 7 bases stayed unmatched. The CDR3 covers 14 residues. The CDR3 reads CASSPLGQGAEAFF. The CDR3 nucleotides read TGTGCCAGCAGCCCACTCGGACAGGGTGCTGAAGCTTTCTTT.

The rearrangement joins TRBV15 to TRBJ1-1; TRBD1 aligns across 8 bases. With 5 bases clipped from V and 6 bases from J, the junction kept 11 bases outside the gene matches. The CDR3 totals 15 residues. Germline lookup yields CDR1 LNHNV and CDR2 YYDKDF (reference sequence). The CDR3 DNA reads TGTGCCACCAGCCGCTCAGGACAGGGTGTTTCTGAAGCTTTCTTT. This translates into CATSRSGQGVSEAFF.

The chain links TRBV13 to TRBJ2-1; 10 bases align to TRBD1. Germline V lookup: CDR1 PRHDT, CDR2 FYEKMQ (reference sequence). The CDR3 spans 14 residues. Trimming removed 5 bases from V and 8 bases from J; junction bases left unmatched: 6. The CDR3, as DNA: TGTGCCAGCAGCCTCCGGGACAGGGGCGATGAGCAGTTCTTC. It encodes CASSLRDRGDEQFF. The whole variable domain, remainder taken from reference TRBV13 and TRBJ2-1, is AAGVIQSPRHLIKEKRETATLKCYPIPRHDTVYWYQQGPGQDPQFLISFYEKMQSDKGSIPDRFSAQQFSDYHSELNMSSLELGDSALYFCASSLRDRGDEQFFGPGTRLTVL.

The rearrangement uses TRBV27 and TRBJ2-7; 7 positions agree with TRBD1. The CDR3 extends over 14 amino acids. With V trimmed by 3 bases and J by 3 bases, 5 bases remained unmatched. Germline V CDR1 and CDR2: MNHEY, SMNVEV (reference sequence). Written as DNA, the CDR3 is TGTGCCAGCAGTTTTATGGGACAGCACTACGAGCAGTACTTC. Its translation: CASSFMGQHYEQYF.